This TCR beta chain stems from a study of T cells in Graves' hyperthyroidism and ophthalmopathy. Study-level background: Any treatment followed the collection of peripheral blood at initial diagnosis.

Findings and limits, study-wide: Ophthalmopathy, which appeared later, was predicted by the model a median roughly 6.4 months before onset.

What was amplified from RNA transcripts were TCR beta CDR3 regions. Using the HTBI primer set, a first-round RT-PCR was run on the TCR CDR3. TCRdb ran MiXCR on the multiplex PCR reads and lists one entry per CDR3 protein. The data contain fewer than 550,000 distinct CDR3 sequences, roughly a quarter of them singletons. Uncontrolled infections, other autoimmune diseases, pregnancy or lactation led to exclusion of patients. 10 ml fresh peripheral blood yielded the PBMCs. Trimming cost V 8 bases and J 2 bases; bases outside gene matches: 5. There are 14 residues in the CDR3. This clonotype was seen ten or more times. Its antigen is currently unknown.

Sequenced input: blood. The J gene is TRBJ2-2, the V gene TRBV12-3 or TRBV12-4; 7 nucleotides match TRBD1. The TCR originated in a woman under 40 with Graves' ophthalmopathy. The CDR3 reads CASRGQTNTGELFF. The CDR3 DNA sequence: TGTGCCAGCCGGGGACAGACCAACACCGGGGAGCTGTTTTTT.